This TCR beta chain was sequenced for a study of shared clonotypes between healthy human individuals. Study as a whole: The plates for each donor numbered three CD4 naive, three CD4 memory, two CD8 naive and one CD8 memory. Study-level points and caveats: Sequencing depth was expected to influence donor clonotype sharing. Sorted-subset sequencing, rarefaction showed, was incomplete despite large depth.

This clone was seen a few times. Its antigen is undetermined. The V and J ends lost 4 bases and 8 bases respectively, with 15 bases between them. The length of the CDR3 is 14 residues. The germline gives CDR1 LNHDA, CDR2 SQIVND (reference sequence). The assay was carried out at the deep level. TCRdb keeps only in-frame clones here, not all; method: immunoSEQ multiplex PCR. The sample carries about 660,000 clones, less than 85% recorded once. The gene calls are TRBV19 and TRBJ2-1; D assignment may be TRBD1 or TRBD2 (5 bases each). The material sequenced was memory CD4+ T cells sorted from blood. Subset specified: CD45RA-negative fraction. This receptor was identified in a young woman in good health. The CDR3 region has the DNA TGTGCCAGTAGTAAGGCAGGGACGAGGCATGAGCAGTTCTTC. Translating gives CASSKAGTRHEQFF.